This entry features one T cell receptor beta chain sequence. The V and J ends lost 6 bases and 0 bases, in that order; junction bases with no gene match: 4. Germline V gives CDR1 MNHEY, CDR2 SVGAGI. The length of the CDR3 is 15 residues. Authors' data handling: Amplification of reference gene primers provided the estimated nucleated cell counts. TCRdb's copy holds only in-frame clones and misses some; the assay was immunoSEQ multiplex PCR. That table is the source of V, J and clone size, and D and trimming were worked out from the DNA. This sample has approximately 89,000 clones, with around three quarters found just once. The record originates from a study of blood T cell repertoires in COVID-19.

The sequenced material came from peripheral blood. This chain joins TRBV6-5 and TRBJ2-3, with 9 bases aligning to TRBD1. The sequence derives from a woman aged 80 or over with acute or convalescent COVID-19. For the CDR3, the DNA is TGTGCCAGCAGCAGACAGGGGGTGAGCACAGATACGCAGTATTTT. This sequence encodes CASSRQGVSTDTQYF.